These 12 T cell receptor beta chains were all obtained from the same sample, sequenced in a study of cytomegalovirus exposure and HLA in healthy donors. The PCR was carried out with 60 Vbeta primers and 13 Jbeta primers. Repertoires were generated with immunoSEQ multiplex PCR, while TCRdb's copy carries only in-frame clones and drops some. The sample holds almost 200,000 clones, about 80% seen once. The sequencing input was PBMCs. Receptors originate from a man aged 30 to 39 in good health and CMV-seronegative.

The chain couples TRBV14 to TRBJ2-7; 9 nucleotides agree with TRBD1. Germline V gives CDR1 SGHDN, CDR2 FVKESK. This CDR3 comprises 14 residues. The J segment lost 2 bases and the V segment lost 6 bases, leaving 5 bases of the junction unmatched. CDR3 in amino acids: CASSSRDRAYEQYF. CDR3 sequence (DNA): TGTGCCAGCAGTTCCCGGGACAGGGCCTACGAGCAGTACTTC.

The rearrangement links TRBV28 to TRBJ1-2; 10 nucleotides align to TRBD1. This CDR3 has 17 amino acids. Germline CDR1 is MDHEN and CDR2 is SYDVKM. V lost 5 bases to trimming and J lost 2 bases; unmatched junction nucleotides: 11. The CDR3 DNA is TGTGCCAGCAGTCCCTCAGGACAGGGGGAGGGAAACTATGGCTACACCTTC. Amino acid sequence: CASSPSGQGEGNYGYTF.

The V and J genes are TRBV5-1 and TRBJ1-4; a possible D gene is TRBD1 (6 bases). Germline V gives CDR1 SGHRS, CDR2 YFSETQ. Trimming took 7 bases from V and 0 from J, leaving 13 bases between them. The CDR3 is made up of 15 amino acids. The CDR3 region is CASRTGLATNEKLFF. The CDR3 DNA reads TGCGCCAGCCGAACAGGGCTTGCAACTAATGAAAAACTGTTTTTT.

V gene TRBV11-1 combines with J gene TRBJ2-7; a weak D match, TRBD1 (5 bases). Trimming took 4 bases from V and 0 from J, leaving 13 bases between them. Germline CDR1 reads SGHAT; CDR2 reads FQDESV (reference sequence). The CDR3 consists of 15 residues. The CDR3 nucleotides read TGTGCCAGCAGCTCTATCGTGCAGGGCTCCTACGAGCAGTACTTC. Translation gives CASSSIVQGSYEQYF.

V and J are TRBV6-5 and TRBJ1-2; maybe TRBD1 (6 bases). CDR1 is MNHEY and CDR2 is SVGAGI in the germline V gene. CDR3 length: 14 amino acids. Trimming left V 5 bases short and J 4 bases short, with 14 bases between. CDR3 nucleotide sequence: TGTGCCAGCAGTGACAGGTTTGAGGCCTATGGCTACACCTTC. Translated: CASSDRFEAYGYTF.

The chain joins TRBV29-1 to TRBJ1-2; TRBD1 is a possible D gene (5 bases). CDR3 length: 17 residues. Germline V CDR1 and CDR2: SQVTM, ANQGSEA. With 0 bases removed from V and 7 bases from J, the gap between germline ends came to 24 bases. The CDR3 is CSVEDEWQGLFSGGYTF. CDR3 coding DNA: TGCAGCGTTGAAGACGAATGGCAGGGTCTGTTTTCGGGTGGCTACACCTTC.

The chain has TRBV6-5 and TRBJ2-7; 7 positions match TRBD1. Losses at the gene ends were 6 bases for V and 3 bases for J; bases not matched to a gene: 2. Germline CDR1 MNHEY, CDR2 SVGAGI. CDR3 length equals 12 residues. For the CDR3, the DNA is TGTGCCAGCAGCTGGGACAGCTACGAGCAGTACTTC. Protein product: CASSWDSYEQYF.

The chain has TRBV28 and TRBJ2-7, with no clear D. CDR1 is MDHEN, CDR2 SYDVKM, per germline. The CDR3 runs 13 residues. V shed 3 bases and J shed 6 bases, with 12 bases lying between them. Written as DNA, the CDR3 is TGTGCCAGCAGTTTGGTATCACCGGGCGAGCAGTACTTC. Its translation is CASSLVSPGEQYF.

V gene TRBV27 combines with J gene TRBJ2-3; 8 nucleotides agree with TRBD2. Germline CDR1 and CDR2: MNHEY and SMNVEV (reference sequence). CDR3 size: 13 residues. The V gene end was trimmed by 6 bases and the J gene end by 5 bases; junction bases not matched to a gene: 4. The CDR3: CASSRLAGDTQYF. The CDR3 nucleotides are TGTGCCAGCAGCCGGCTAGCGGGAGATACGCAGTATTTT.

The chain combines TRBV5-1 with TRBJ2-7, with TRBD1 matching over 8 bases. The length of the CDR3 is 14 residues. Germline V lookup: CDR1 SGHRS, CDR2 YFSETQ. With 4 bases clipped from V and 6 bases from J, the junction kept 9 bases outside the gene matches. This chain's CDR3 is CASSRTGIFAEQYF. The CDR3 DNA reads TGCGCCAGCAGCAGGACAGGGATCTTTGCCGAGCAGTACTTC.

The chain joins TRBV9 to TRBJ2-3; 7 positions match TRBD2. J was trimmed by 2 bases and V by 4 bases; bases with no gene match: 4. The CDR3 has 14 residues. Germline V gives CDR1 SGDLS, CDR2 YYNGEE. The CDR3 spells CASSRSGVTDTQYF. DNA of the CDR3: TGTGCCAGCAGCCGAAGCGGGGTCACAGATACGCAGTATTTT.

This clone was detected a few times. The chain is built from TRBV7-6 and TRBJ2-1; 7 bases match TRBD2. The CDR3 runs to 14 residues. The germline CDR1 and CDR2 sequences are SGHVS and FNYEAQ. The ends lost 5 bases at V and 12 bases at J; junction bases unmatched: 13. CDR3 protein: CASSETLASGGQFF. CDR3 nucleotide sequence: TGTGCCAGCAGCGAAACTTTGGCTAGCGGCGGGCAGTTCTTC. Full variable domain (remainder filled in from reference TRBV7-6 and TRBJ2-1): GAGVSQSPRYKVTKRGQDVALRCDPISGHVSLYWYRQALGQGPEFLTYFNYEAQQDKSGLPNDRFSAERPEGSISTLTIQRTEQRDSAMYRCASSETLASGGQFFGPGTRLTVL.